Listed below are T cell receptor beta chains from one sample, sequenced in a study of Graves' ophthalmopathy and Graves' hyperthyroidism. From the multiplex PCR reads, TCRdb called clonotypes with MiXCR, one entry per CDR3 protein. The table has hundreds of thousands of distinct CDR3 sequences, 35% to 50% seen once. The sequenced material came from peripheral blood. The receptors were gathered from an adult man with Graves' ophthalmopathy. CDR3s include the opening cysteine and the closing phenylalanine or tryptophan. D genes are given only for firm matches. The listing skips clone size in some rows; elsewhere it reads once, few, many or a size class.

V,J,D,size,DNA,CDR3
TRBV11-2,TRBJ2-7,NA,few,TGTGCCAGCAGCGCCAGTAGAAGCTCCTACGAGCAGTACTTC,CASSASRSSYEQYF
TRBV4-1,TRBJ2-2,NA,few,TGCGCCAGCAGCCATAACGACAGGAACACCGGGGAGCTGTTTTTT,CASSHNDRNTGELFF
TRBV7-9,TRBJ1-2,NA,many,TGTGCCAGCAGCCCCCCTGGGGGCAACTATGGCTACACCTTC,CASSPPGGNYGYTF
TRBV14,TRBJ1-2,TRBD1,NA,TGTGCCAGCAGCCAAGACGGGACAGTCAACTATGGCTACACCTTC,CASSQDGTVNYGYTF
TRBV20-1,TRBJ2-7,NA,NA,TGCAGTCCCCGCCAGGATACGCAGTACTTC,CSPRQDTQYF
TRBV2,TRBJ1-2,TRBD1,few,TGTGCCAGTAGTACCGGGACAGTACAGTTGGCTAACTATGGCTACACCTTC,CASSTGTVQLANYGYTF
TRBV6-5,TRBJ1-2,TRBD1,few,TGTGCCAGCAGTTCTCTTGGACAGGCGGTCTATGGCTACACCTTC,CASSSLGQAVYGYTF
TRBV2,TRBJ1-1,NA,many,TGTGCCAGCAGTCAGGATGGAAAGAACACTGAAGCTTTCTTT,CASSQDGKNTEAFF
TRBV29-1,TRBJ1-2,TRBD1,many,TGCAGCGTTGAAGTAGGGGGCGCTTTCTGGGGCTACACCTTC,CSVEVGGAFWGYTF
TRBV2,TRBJ2-3,NA,few,TGTGCCAGCATCGGCACAGATACGCAGTATTTT,CASIGTDTQYF
TRBV7-2,TRBJ2-5,NA,NA,TGTGCCAGCAGCGTCGGGGACAATGGAGAGACCCAGTACTTC,CASSVGDNGETQYF
TRBV20-1,TRBJ2-7,NA,many,TGCAGTGCTAGAGAGTGGGACGAGCAGTACTTC,CSAREWDEQYF
TRBV30,TRBJ2-2,TRBD2,NA,TGTGCCTGGAGTGAGGGAGGGCCGGGAGGCGGGGAGCTGTTTTTT,CAWSEGGPGGGELFF
TRBV29-1,TRBJ1-4,NA,NA,TGCAGCGCAGAGGACCTTAAAAAACTGTTTTTT,CSAEDLKKLFF
TRBV9,TRBJ1-2,NA,NA,TGTGCCAGCAGCCAAGAAGGATTATATGGCTATGGCTACACCTTC,CASSQEGLYGYGYTF
TRBV2,TRBJ2-5,TRBD1,NA,TGTGCCAGCAGTTTATCCAGGACCAGGACAGGGCGAGAGACCCAGTACTTC,CASSLSRTRTGRETQYF